The clone carrying this TCR beta chain is identified as medium-sized (0.01 to 0.1%) from frequency. The sample is drawn from a study of CXCR3-negative and CXCR3-positive naive CD8 T cells. Naive CD8+ T cells showed CD45RO-CCR7+CD27+CD95-. Germline V lookup: CDR1 SGHRS, CDR2 YFSETQ. The CDR3 is 12 amino acids. The authors prepared UMI-labeled TRB cDNA libraries by 5' RACE. TCRdb processed the 5' RACE reads again and assigns one entry to each CDR3 protein, with no DNA. The sample totals about 5,500 distinct CDR3 sequences. Sample: naive CXCR3- CD8+ T cells from blood. The subset denotes: CD45RO-CCR7+CD27+CD95- naive CD8+ T cells lacking CXCR3 (TNR3-). The chain combines TRBV5-1 with TRBJ2-1; TCRdb names TRBD2, which stays unverified in the absence of DNA. The source is a human donor in good health. Some clones in this sample may be carry-over from other donors' samples. The CDR3 spells CASTLAGNEQFF.